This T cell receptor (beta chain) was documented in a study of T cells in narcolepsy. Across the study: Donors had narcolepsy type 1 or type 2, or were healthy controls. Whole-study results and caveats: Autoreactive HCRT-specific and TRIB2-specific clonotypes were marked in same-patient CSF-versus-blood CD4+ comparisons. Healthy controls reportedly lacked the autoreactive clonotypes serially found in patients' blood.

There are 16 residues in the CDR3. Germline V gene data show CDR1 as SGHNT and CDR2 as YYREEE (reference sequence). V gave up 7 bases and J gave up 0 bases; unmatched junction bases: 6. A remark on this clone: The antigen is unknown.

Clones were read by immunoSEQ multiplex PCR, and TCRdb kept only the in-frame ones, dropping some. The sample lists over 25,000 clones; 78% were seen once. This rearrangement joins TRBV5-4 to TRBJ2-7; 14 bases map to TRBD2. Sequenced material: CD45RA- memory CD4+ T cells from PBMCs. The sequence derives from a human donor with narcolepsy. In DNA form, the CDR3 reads TGTGCCAGCGGACTAGCGGGGGGTAAAAGCTCCTACGAGCAGTACTTC. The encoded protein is CASGLAGGKSSYEQYF.